The sequence of this T cell receptor (beta chain) was determined in a study of cytomegalovirus exposure and HLA in healthy donors. Across the whole study: Earlier findings included more than 95 million unique TCR beta sequences obtained from about 179 million T cells. Study observations and caveats: Later analysis suggested links between common viral pathogens and several top significant clusters.

13 Jbeta primers and 60 Vbeta primers were used for the PCR. The repertoire was sequenced with immunoSEQ multiplex PCR; TCRdb's copy has only in-frame clones and lacks some. The sample lists about 170,000 clones, about 80% seen once, with 1.2% to 1.5% in the top ten. While unrecorded immune exposures were likely, the donors were nominally healthy when sampled. The CDR3 extends over 13 amino acids. CDR1 is MNHNS, CDR2 SASEGT, per germline. V lost 1 base and J lost 1, with 4 bases in between. This clone was counted only a few times. Its antigen is not identified. The sequence was collected from a woman aged 25-40 years in good health and CMV-seropositive. Source material: PBMCs. The chain carries TRBV6-1 and TRBJ1-1; D uncertain. CDR3 DNA sequence: TGTGCCAGCAGTGAAGGCAGGAACACTGAAGCTTTCTTT. Translating gives CASSEGRNTEAFF.